These 17 T cell receptor beta chains share one sample of origin, sequenced in a study of CD8 T cells in Susac syndrome. RNA amounts of about 0.5 to 1 ug underwent reverse transcription with random hexamers. TCRdb processed the immunoSEQ multiplex PCR reads anew with MiXCR; each CDR3 protein has one entry. The sample records 150,000 to 200,000 distinct CDR3 sequences, approximately 94% being singletons. What was sequenced was CD4+ T cells from PBMCs. These receptors originate from a human donor in good health.

The count of this clonotype is one. The chain is built from TRBV29-1 and TRBJ2-7; 8 bases fit TRBD2. Germline CDR1 SQVTM, CDR2 ANQGSEA. The V gene end was trimmed by 1 base and the J gene end by 5 bases; junction bases not matched to a gene: 4. The CDR3 runs to 13 residues. The CDR3 sequence is CSVEGAGGNEQYF. CDR3 DNA: TGCAGCGTTGAAGGCGCGGGAGGAAACGAGCAGTACTTC.

The gene calls are TRBV29-1 and TRBJ2-5, with 7 bases fitting TRBD2. CDR3 length: 15 amino acids. V shed 7 bases and J 5 bases; nucleotides not matched to a gene: 16. Germline V gene lookup returns CDR1 SQVTM and CDR2 ANQGSEA. CDR3 DNA sequence: TGCAGCGCCCAACCCAGCGGGGCTCCTATGGAGACCCAGTACTTC. Its protein is CSAQPSGAPMETQYF.

V is TRBV7-3 and J is TRBJ1-2; no clear D. The V and J ends lost 4 bases and 4 bases respectively, with 10 bases between them. The germline V gene encodes CDR1 SGHTA and CDR2 FQGTGA. The CDR3 extends over 13 amino acids. The DNA for the CDR3 is TGTGCCAGCAGCTACCCGGACTTCTATGGCTACACCTTC. Translated: CASSYPDFYGYTF.

The gene calls are TRBV20-1 and TRBJ2-3, with a tentative D call TRBD2 (5 bases). V lost 6 bases to trimming and J lost 2 bases, with 12 bases between them. Germline V lookup: CDR1 DFQATT, CDR2 SNEGSKA (reference sequence). There are 13 residues in the CDR3. CDR3 amino acids: CSASGRVTDTQYF. CDR3 DNA: TGCAGTGCAAGCGGACGGGTCACAGATACGCAGTATTTT.

The rearrangement links TRBV3-1 to TRBJ2-6; 7 nucleotides line up with TRBD2. This CDR3 spans 18 amino acids. Germline V gene data show CDR1 as LGHDT and CDR2 as YNNKEL (reference sequence). Germline trimming cut 1 base from V and 0 bases from J; bases unmatched to any gene: 6. CDR3 in DNA: TGTGCCAGCAGCCAAGTACCAGCGGGACCCTCTGGGGCCAACGTCCTGACTTTC. Translating gives CASSQVPAGPSGANVLTF.

This sequence joins TRBV2 and TRBJ2-7, with D maybe TRBD2 (5 bases). CDR3 length equals 13 residues. Germline lookup yields CDR1 SNHLY and CDR2 FYNNEI. V gave up 6 bases and J gave up 5 bases, with 14 bases separating them. The CDR3 reads CASSREERHEQYF. Written as DNA, the CDR3 is TGTGCCAGCAGCCGGGAAGAACGGCACGAGCAGTACTTC.

The chain recombines TRBV11-1 with TRBJ2-7; TRBD1 is a possible D gene (6 bases). The ends were cut back, 6 bases at V and 6 bases at J, with 12 bases in the middle. Germline V gene lookup returns CDR1 SGHAT and CDR2 FQDESV (reference sequence). The CDR3 has 12 residues. CDR3: CASRSAGAEQYF. In DNA, the CDR3 is TGTGCCAGCAGGTCCGCAGGGGCCGAGCAGTACTTC.

The chain is built from TRBV20-1 and TRBJ2-7, with D unresolved. This CDR3 contains 16 residues. Germline-derived CDR1 and CDR2 are DFQATT and SNEGSKA (reference sequence). The ends were cut back, 1 base at V and 2 bases at J, with 18 bases in the middle. The CDR3 region has the DNA TGCAGTGCTAGAGTTCTTCGGAAGCCTCAGGCCTACGAGCAGTACTTC. It is translated as CSARVLRKPQAYEQYF.

The rearrangement uses TRBV30 and TRBJ2-5, with D possibly TRBD1 on 6 matching bases. Germline assignment: CDR1 GTSNPN and CDR2 SVGIG (reference sequence). V lost 2 bases and J lost 6, with 10 bases in between. CDR3 length: 12 amino acids. The CDR3 nucleotides read TGTGCCTGGAGTTCAGGGGAGAAGACCCAGTACTTC. It encodes CAWSSGEKTQYF.

The chain combines TRBV25-1 with TRBJ1-4, with 9 bases matching TRBD1. The CDR3 spans 14 residues. CDR1 is MGHDK and CDR2 is SYGVNS in the germline V gene. J was trimmed by 6 bases and V by 2 bases; bases with no gene match: 1. The CDR3 is CASSERQGDEKLFF. Written as DNA, the CDR3 is TGTGCCAGCAGTGAAAGACAGGGGGATGAAAAACTGTTTTTT.

The genes are TRBV7-2 and TRBJ1-5; D unresolved. Deletions cut 4 bases from V and 0 bases from J, with 4 bases between. The germline V gene has CDR1 SGHTA and CDR2 FQGNSA. The CDR3 extends over 13 amino acids. The CDR3 region is CASSYFSNQPQHF. The CDR3 nucleotides read TGTGCCAGCAGCTACTTTAGCAATCAGCCCCAGCATTTT. Together with reference TRBV7-2 and TRBJ1-5, the CDR3 gives the full variable domain: GAGVSQSPSNKVTEKGKDVELRCDPISGHTALYWYRQSLGQGLEFLIYFQGNSAPDKSGLPSDRFSAERTGGSVSTLTIQRTQQEDSAVYLCASSYFSNQPQHFGDGTRLSIL.

This chain uses TRBV27 with TRBJ2-2; unclear D gene. Germline-derived CDR1 and CDR2 are MNHEY and SMNVEV (reference sequence). The CDR3 has 14 residues. Trimming took off 5 bases at V and 5 bases at J, with 12 bases between the two ends. This CDR3 reads CASSPWARTGELFF. CDR3 nucleotide sequence: TGTGCCAGCAGTCCCTGGGCTCGGACCGGGGAGCTGTTTTTT.

The chain carries TRBV2 and TRBJ2-4; 7 bases agree with TRBD2. V gave up 4 bases and J gave up 6 bases; unmatched junction bases: 3. The germline V gene has CDR1 SNHLY and CDR2 FYNNEI. The CDR3 length is 13 residues. CDR3: CASSAWGGNIQYF. CDR3 nucleotide sequence: TGTGCCAGCAGTGCTTGGGGGGGAAACATTCAGTACTTC.

This chain links TRBV13 with TRBJ1-1; D is ambiguous. From germline, CDR1 is PRHDT and CDR2 FYEKMQ (reference sequence). The germline V and J ends were trimmed by 0 bases and 7 bases, with 6 bases remaining between them. This CDR3 region has 12 residues. The CDR3 DNA reads TGTGCCAGCAGCTTAGGGGGAATTGAAGCTTTCTTT. Protein sequence: CASSLGGIEAFF.

The J gene is TRBJ2-1, the V gene TRBV18, with 12 bases lining up with TRBD2. In germline, CDR1 is KGHSH, CDR2 LQKENI. The length of the CDR3 is 17 residues. V trimming: 3 bases; J trimming: 0 bases; junction bases outside the gene matches: 3. The CDR3 sequence: CASSPLLAGGSYNEQFF. The DNA of the CDR3 is TGTGCCAGCTCACCCCTACTAGCGGGAGGCTCCTACAATGAGCAGTTCTTC.

The V call is TRBV30, the J call TRBJ2-5; 7 bases are shared with TRBD1. V lost 3 bases to trimming and J lost 2 bases; unmatched junction nucleotides: 9. This CDR3 is built from 15 residues. In germline, CDR1 is GTSNPN, CDR2 SVGIG (reference sequence). As DNA, the CDR3 is TGTGCCTGGAGAACCCACAGGACAGGACAAGAGACCCAGTACTTC. This translates into CAWRTHRTGQETQYF.

The J gene is TRBJ2-1, the V gene TRBV28; 9 bases agree with TRBD1. The germline CDR1 and CDR2 sequences are MDHEN and SYDVKM. The CDR3 spans 17 residues. The junction had 18 bases not matched to a gene; V was cut back by 5 bases and J by 10 bases. For the CDR3, the DNA is TGTGCCAGCAGTCCACCTGGGACAGGGTGGGGAATCGGGGAGCAGTTCTTC. It yields the protein CASSPPGTGWGIGEQFF.